Listed below are T cell receptor beta chains from one sample, sequenced in a study of beta chain features in type 1 diabetes. Some clones are missing from TCRdb's copy, which holds only in-frame ones; the method was immunoSEQ multiplex PCR. This table has about 160,000 clones, approximately 8.1% appearing once. Sample: central memory CD4+ T cells from blood. Source of these receptors: a man between 18 and 35 years old with type 1 diabetes. CDR3s include the opening cysteine and the closing phenylalanine or tryptophan. Fields, in order: clone size, D gene, J gene, V gene, CDR3 DNA, CDR3 protein. D genes are given only for firm matches. Part of the rows lack a size; the others show once, few, many or a class for expanded clones.

abundance: -; d_gene: TRBD2; j_gene: TRBJ2-3; v_gene: TRBV29-1; CDR3nt: TGCAGCGCTAAAGGGCTAGCGGGAGATAGCACAGATACGCAGTATTTT; CDR3aa: CSAKGLAGDSTDTQYF
abundance: -; d_gene: TRBD1; j_gene: TRBJ1-1; v_gene: TRBV5-1; CDR3nt: TGCGCCAGCAGCGATGACAGGGGGAGCACTGAAGCTTTCTTT; CDR3aa: CASSDDRGSTEAFF
abundance: -; d_gene: -; j_gene: TRBJ1-2; v_gene: TRBV6-6; CDR3nt: TGTGCCAGCAGCCTACAGTACGGCTACACCTTC; CDR3aa: CASSLQYGYTF
abundance: few; d_gene: TRBD2; j_gene: TRBJ2-3; v_gene: TRBV5-6; CDR3nt: TGTGCCAGCAGCTTGCTCCATCCTAGCGGGGGGGCATTAGATACGCAGTATTTT; CDR3aa: CASSLLHPSGGALDTQYF
abundance: few; d_gene: TRBD2; j_gene: TRBJ2-3; v_gene: TRBV9; CDR3nt: TGTGCCAGCAGCGCCCCCAAAAGCGGGGGGGATCCCTACACAGATACGCAGTATTTT; CDR3aa: CASSAPKSGGDPYTDTQYF
abundance: few; d_gene: -; j_gene: TRBJ1-5; v_gene: TRBV5-1; CDR3nt: TGCGCCAGCAGCTTCGAGGGGGATCAGCCCCAGCATTTT; CDR3aa: CASSFEGDQPQHF
abundance: few; d_gene: -; j_gene: TRBJ2-7; v_gene: TRBV5-1; CDR3nt: TGCGCCAGCAGCGGCGGGACCTTAAATGACGAGCAGTACTTC; CDR3aa: CASSGGTLNDEQYF
abundance: -; d_gene: TRBD1; j_gene: TRBJ1-1; v_gene: TRBV6-5; CDR3nt: TGTGCCAGCAGAATGGACAGGGACACTGAAGCTTTCTTT; CDR3aa: CASRMDRDTEAFF
abundance: few; d_gene: -; j_gene: TRBJ2-5; v_gene: TRBV18; CDR3nt: TGTGCCAGCTCACGGACCTCGTTAGGCGGGGGCCAACAAGAGACCCAGTACTTC; CDR3aa: CASSRTSLGGGQQETQYF
abundance: -; d_gene: TRBD1; j_gene: TRBJ2-4; v_gene: TRBV23-1; CDR3nt: TGCGCCAGCAGTCCCGGACAGGGGGGGGACATTCAGTACTTC; CDR3aa: CASSPGQGGDIQYF
abundance: -; d_gene: TRBD1; j_gene: TRBJ1-2; v_gene: TRBV5-4; CDR3nt: TGTGCCAGCAGCTCTCGGGACAGCGCACTTTATGGCTACACCTTC; CDR3aa: CASSSRDSALYGYTF
abundance: -; d_gene: TRBD1; j_gene: TRBJ2-7; v_gene: TRBV28; CDR3nt: TGTGCCAGCGGGGACAGCCCACCCTACGAGCAGTACTTC; CDR3aa: CASGDSPPYEQYF
abundance: -; d_gene: TRBD2; j_gene: TRBJ2-7; v_gene: TRBV28; CDR3nt: TGTGCCAGCAGTTCTACTAGCGGGAGGGCCTACGAGCAGTACTTC; CDR3aa: CASSSTSGRAYEQYF
abundance: few; d_gene: TRBD2; j_gene: TRBJ2-1; v_gene: TRBV4-1; CDR3nt: TGCGCCAGCAGCCAAGGACTAGCGGGAGTGTGGGAGCAGTTCTTC; CDR3aa: CASSQGLAGVWEQFF
abundance: few; d_gene: TRBD2; j_gene: TRBJ2-7; v_gene: TRBV6-1; CDR3nt: TGTGCCAGCAGTCAGCGGGAGAGGGACGAGCAGTACTTC; CDR3aa: CASSQRERDEQYF
abundance: few; d_gene: TRBD1; j_gene: TRBJ2-1; v_gene: TRBV7-2; CDR3nt: TGTGCCAGCAGCTTAGAAGGATCGGACAGGAGGTTCTTC; CDR3aa: CASSLEGSDRRFF
abundance: few; d_gene: -; j_gene: TRBJ2-7; v_gene: TRBV5-1; CDR3nt: TGCGCCAGCAGCGTGGACAGAATCTCCTACGAGCAGTACTTC; CDR3aa: CASSVDRISYEQYF
abundance: -; d_gene: TRBD1; j_gene: TRBJ1-2; v_gene: TRBV7-6; CDR3nt: TGTGCCAGCAGTGTTCTTCCAGGGGGCGACTATGGCTACACCTTC; CDR3aa: CASSVLPGGDYGYTF
abundance: few; d_gene: -; j_gene: TRBJ1-1; v_gene: TRBV28; CDR3nt: TGTGCCAGCAGTTTAGAGGCCCGGAATGCTTTCTTT; CDR3aa: CASSLEARNAFF
abundance: -; d_gene: -; j_gene: TRBJ1-6; v_gene: TRBV19; CDR3nt: TGTGCCAGTAGGATCAACCATTCTCAGGGTTCACCCCTCCACTTT; CDR3aa: CASRINHSQGSPLHF
abundance: few; d_gene: TRBD2; j_gene: TRBJ2-2; v_gene: TRBV18; CDR3nt: TGTGCCAGCTCAACCGCTAGCGGGAGTAGAGGGGAGCTGTTTTTT; CDR3aa: CASSTASGSRGELFF
abundance: few; d_gene: TRBD1; j_gene: TRBJ2-7; v_gene: TRBV15; CDR3nt: TGTGCCACCAGCACTCGACAGGGGGGAAACTACGAGCAGTACTTC; CDR3aa: CATSTRQGGNYEQYF
abundance: -; d_gene: -; j_gene: TRBJ2-7; v_gene: TRBV2; CDR3nt: TGTGCCAGCAACCGAGTATTTAGCTACGAGCAGTACTTC; CDR3aa: CASNRVFSYEQYF
abundance: many; d_gene: -; j_gene: TRBJ2-5; v_gene: TRBV30; CDR3nt: TGTGCCTGGAAGCTCGGGGAGACCCAGTACTTC; CDR3aa: CAWKLGETQYF
abundance: few; d_gene: -; j_gene: TRBJ2-7; v_gene: TRBV19; CDR3nt: TGTGCCAGTAGTATACTAAAAGGCGGCAGTACCTACGAGCAGTACTTC; CDR3aa: CASSILKGGSTYEQYF
abundance: few; d_gene: -; j_gene: TRBJ1-5; v_gene: TRBV18; CDR3nt: TGTGCCAGCTCCACTCCCGGGGCGGGAGCTCAGCCCCAGCATTTT; CDR3aa: CASSTPGAGAQPQHF
abundance: -; d_gene: TRBD1; j_gene: TRBJ2-5; v_gene: TRBV11-2; CDR3nt: TGTGCCAGCAGCCGGACAGGGTATGCCCGGGAGACCCAGTACTTC; CDR3aa: CASSRTGYARETQYF
abundance: few; d_gene: -; j_gene: TRBJ1-1; v_gene: TRBV6-1; CDR3nt: TGTGCCAGCAGTGAGGACAGTTTTCACACTGAAGCTTTCTTT; CDR3aa: CASSEDSFHTEAFF
abundance: few; d_gene: TRBD1; j_gene: TRBJ1-5; v_gene: TRBV19; CDR3nt: TGTGCCAGCAGTACAGGGGAAAATCAGCCCCAGCATTTT; CDR3aa: CASSTGENQPQHF
abundance: few; d_gene: -; j_gene: TRBJ1-2; v_gene: TRBV28; CDR3nt: TGTGCCAGCAGTGCCAGGGAAGGCTACACCTTC; CDR3aa: CASSAREGYTF
abundance: -; d_gene: TRBD1; j_gene: TRBJ1-3; v_gene: TRBV27; CDR3nt: TGTGCCAGCAGCCCTCGGACAGGGCCAACCTCTGGAAACACCATATATTTT; CDR3aa: CASSPRTGPTSGNTIYF
abundance: -; d_gene: -; j_gene: TRBJ2-2; v_gene: TRBV30; CDR3nt: TGTGCCTGGAGTTTTCCGTGGGGGCGCACCGGGGAGCTGTTTTTT; CDR3aa: CAWSFPWGRTGELFF